This TCR beta chain was identified in a study of PD-1 blockade in classical Hodgkin lymphoma (TCRdb year 2020). Some background on the complete study: Nivolumab dosing was 3 mg/kg intravenously every 2 weeks, continuing until either disease progression or unacceptable toxicity. A peripheral blood immune signature of response to PD-1 blockade in classical Hodgkin lymphoma was defined using TCR beta sequencing and CyTOF. Results and caveats for the whole study, not just this receptor: Baseline TCR diversity was reported as lower in newly diagnosed patients than in healthy donors, and lower still in relapsed/refractory patients. The study was limited to a single clinical trial cohort, and causes of repertoire differences, possibly disease activity or prior therapy, remained undefined. Baseline diversity similar to that of newly diagnosed patients was observed in trial patients achieving complete response, whereas significantly lower diversity was observed in partial responders and progressors. CD4+ but not CD8+ TCR diversity rose significantly by C4D1 (p=0.0027 vs p=0.16), most apparent in complete responders (p=0.02). Patients starting nivolumab less than 1 year after ASCT had lower diversity and were excluded from later analyses to avoid confounding by immune reconstitution.

The time point label for this specimen denotes: cycle 1 day 1 (C1D1), immediately before nivolumab initiation. Every trial patient had relapsed after autologous stem cell transplantation, and cohorts A, B and C differed in prior brentuximab vedotin exposure. The trial cohort included fewer than 60 patients with relapsed/refractory classical Hodgkin lymphoma, and each patient had a best overall response of complete response, partial response or progressive disease. Single-agent nivolumab was administered to trial patients in the multi-cohort phase II CheckMate 205 trial. An independent review committee assessed best overall response using the 2007 International Working Group response criteria. Trial PBMCs were collected immediately before nivolumab initiation (C1D1) and during therapy at cycle 2 day 1 and cycle 4 day 1. Peripheral blood was collected in 8 mL Vacutainer Cell Preparation Tubes, from which PBMCs were isolated by centrifugation and then cryopreserved.

The table lists this clone with a count of one. Its target antigen remains unknown. No base qualities exist here, and no much larger clone lies one base off it. The Qiagen DNeasy kit was used to extract genomic DNA both from unsorted PBMCs and from the negatively selected CD4+ and CD8+ fractions. Using primers that anneal to V and J segments, immunoSEQ multiplex PCR amplified the TCR beta CDR3 regions. A synthetic immune receptor repertoire was used to minimize amplification bias, and remaining bias was computationally removed after sequencing. As for the original processing: Custom Python scripts were used to quantify repertoire diversity as the Shannon entropy index. Unsorted, CD4+ and CD8+ repertoires were analyzed separately, except for combined analyses in which CD4+ and CD8+ sequences were merged in silico. Clonal expansion was defined as a frequency increase of at least 2-fold after treatment compared with C1D1, and clones undetected at baseline were assigned a pseudocount of 0.5. Singleton clones were defined as clones with 0 or 1 copy at C1D1, and non-singleton clones were defined as clones with 2 or more copies. By matching protein sequences in sorted samples from the same patient, clones expanded in unsorted samples were annotated as CD4+, CD8+ or unknown. Diversity changes from C1D1 to C4D1 were tested in paired samples using Wilcoxon tests. TCRdb holds this immuneACCESS table with in-frame rearrangements only. Some clones are missing; in checked studies, unresolved V genes explain under half, and the rest has no known cause. V and J calls and clone size are given by that table; D and trimming were obtained from the DNA. Across this sample there are about 97,000 clones, with approximately 88% seen only once. 12% of the sample comes from the top ten.

From a lookup of the germline V gene, CDR1 and CDR2 are SGHTA and FQGNSA. The CDR3 covers 14 residues, taking in both the cysteine and the phenylalanine. The sequence is cut down to CDR3 DNA, 42 bases in frame from base 1. After removal of 5 bases from V and 6 bases from J, the junction retains 4 bases not matched to a gene. The sequence links TRBV7-2 to TRBJ2-7; 13 nucleotides in the junction match TRBD2. The sequence was collected from a human donor with classical Hodgkin lymphoma. The sample consisted of peripheral blood mononuclear cells (PBMCs), taken at baseline. The CDR3 is CASSMGLAGFEQYF. Read as DNA, the sequence is TGTGCCAGCAGCATGGGACTAGCGGGATTCGAGCAGTACTTC.